The clone carrying this T cell receptor (beta chain) is categorized as medium-sized. Its antigen is still unknown. This sample stems from a study of molecular identifiers for immune sequencing clone quantification. The CDR3 consists of 15 residues. With V trimmed by 4 bases and J by 6 bases, 9 bases remained unmatched. CDR1 and CDR2 from the germline V gene are GTSNPN and SVGIG (reference sequence). TCRdb reprocessed the PCR reads with MiXCR, giving one entry per CDR3 protein. The sample records 9,500 to 15,000 distinct CDR3 sequences, around a sixth being singletons. Study-wide results and caveats: In naive cells, clones above 20 RNA copies held under 1% of molecules, whereas in effector cells they held over 98%. Spiked Jurkat TCR RNA equivalent to one cell was reportedly detectable in approximately 980,000 naive cells.

The sequence derives from a human donor in good health. Some libraries in this study had Jurkat cell RNA spiked in. The sample comprised naive CD8+ T cells from blood, with Jurkat cell RNA spiked in. Noted subset: FACS-sorted CD8+CD4-CCR7+CD45RA+ naive T cells. V is TRBV30 and J is TRBJ2-3, with 11 positions matching TRBD1. CDR3 bases: TGTGCCTGGACCCCCCCGGACAGGGGGCTTGATACGCAGTATTTT. Translated, it gives CAWTPPDRGLDTQYF.